This T cell receptor (beta chain) was captured by sequencing in a study of cytomegalovirus exposure and HLA in healthy donors (dated by TCRdb to 2015 to 2018). About the investigation overall: An earlier analysis of 587 of the donors reported approximately 300 Gb of sequence data and roughly 120 million unique TCR beta sequences obtained from 180 million or so T cells. In the later analysis, no new phenotypic data were used to find candidate immune exposures; instead, reliance was placed on TCR beta sequences and their occurrence across donors. The T cell repertoires of several hundred subjects were profiled by immunosequencing and related to cytomegalovirus serostatus. The study aimed to test whether signatures of past pathogen exposure could be identified by cataloging public T cell receptors. In an earlier analysis of roughly 580 of the donors, high-throughput TCR beta sequencing was used to judge whether each TCR beta V gene segment behaved as functional or pseudogenic. The number of donors typed differed by locus, with roughly 629-640 for A, B, C, DRB1 and DQB1, roughly 550 for DQA1, 600 to 610 for DPA1, and around 450 for DPB1. A later genetic analysis used genome-wide SNP genotypes for about 65% of the 666 donors, treating that subset as a discovery cohort. The genetic ancestry cluster associated with self-reported Caucasian donors included 65% to 90% of the 300 to 450 genotyped donors. Donor age, sex, ethnicity and CMV serostatus were compiled together with the repertoire data. All discovery cohort repertoires had been generated using a single sequencing platform. Around 320 gigabases of sequencing data and approximately 80 million unique TCR sequences were included in an early release covering about 620 HLA-typed donors. HLA typing covered class I and class II loci at four-digit resolution. The study combined high-throughput TCR immunosequencing, statistical association of individual TCRs with disease status, and machine learning to predict cytomegalovirus infection status. Five DR-DQ haplotypes were treated as single units for association and clustering because of strong linkage in the cohort. A later analysis re-examined previously published TCR beta repertoires from several hundred donors and added high-resolution HLA genotyping to investigate patterns of TCR occurrence. Across some 400 genotyped donors of the cohort, an average of 235,054 unique TCR beta nucleotide sequences per donor were sequenced, and roughly a sixth of those sequences were non-productive. A separate validation cohort of 90 to 150 different subjects was used in addition to the approximately 670-subject first cohort. On the study overall, not on this receptor specifically: A later analysis found that HLA-associated TCR beta chains were more clonally expanded and had lower generation probabilities than equally common non-associated chains. Across donors, most TCR sequences were observed very rarely, whereas some public TCRs were present in many individuals. It was suggested by the authors that the approach could potentially be generalized to other disease states and immunological phenotypes. Because HLA typing was unavailable for some donors at each locus, only the typed subset was used in association tests. In both the original and validation cohorts, the classifier was reported to diagnose cytomegalovirus status with high specificity and sensitivity. Linkage disequilibrium might explain the correlated functional status among segregating V segments, but an unknown experimental factor could not be excluded. A total of around 150 TCR beta chains were listed by the study as associated with cytomegalovirus. Broadly in line with IMGT annotations, most TCR beta V segments showed up in productive rearrangements about 87% or about 30% of the time in an earlier analysis of a few hundred of the donors. An association between a missense DCLRE1C variant and V-gene and J-gene trimming of TCR beta chains was found in a later genetic analysis and replicated in an independent cohort. The earlier analysis of some 560 of the donors excluded seventeen rarely observed V segments, including chromosome 9 orphons, because counts were too low. Strong co-occurrence of HLA alleles, especially DR and DQ, made assigning TCR associations to individual alleles difficult. Roughly uniform sequencing depth across donors was assumed in presence/absence analyses, although this assumption may not hold. A later analysis reported that several top co-occurrence clusters appeared linked to parvovirus B19, influenza, CMV and Epstein-Barr virus. According to a later analysis, most CMV-associated TCR beta chains appeared to be HLA-restricted, and the HLA associations seemed to be driven largely by CMV exposure. CMV serostatus was the only immune exposure information available for the cohort. This cohort had only TCR beta chains sequenced, and the lack of alpha or paired-chain data limited which features could be detected. A further reported finding was that TCR beta sequences accurately predicted the HLA-A and HLA-B alleles for most subjects in the first cohort. Because the 87-base-pair reads could not distinguish some IMGT-functional V segments, including TRBV6-2 and TRBV6-3, those segments were excluded. In a later analysis, TCR association rates were found to vary across HLA loci, with the most associated TCRs seen for DRB1 alleles and the fewest for HLA-C alleles. In vitro tests confirmed that a few of the cytomegalovirus-associated TCR beta chains recognize cytomegalovirus antigens. According to a later genetic analysis, donors in an Asian-associated ancestry cluster had fewer N-insertions in productive TCRs than the approximately 700-donor mean. At a false discovery rate of 0.05, a later analysis linked some 18,000 TCR beta sequences to specific HLA alleles. A cluster of highly shared sequence variants was judged likely to be a technical artifact of the sequencing pipeline.

The germline V and J ends show losses of 1 base and 7 bases respectively, and no gene match explains 8 bases of the junction. In the germline V gene, CDR1 corresponds to MNHNS and CDR2 to SASEGT. Measured from the cysteine to the phenylalanine, the CDR3 is 15 residues long. CDR3 DNA only is kept here, 45 bases in frame from base 1. This clone was counted a few times. This receptor's antigen is unknown. No base-level quality is on record; no much larger clone is a single base apart. Libraries were constructed by the immunoSEQ multiplex PCR assay. For the multiplex PCR, a mixture combining 60 forward primers for TCR Vbeta segments and 13 reverse primers for TCR Jbeta segments was used. Amplification of the CDR3 region of rearranged TCR beta genes was performed with a multiplex PCR assay on genomic DNA. The amplified TCR beta libraries were sequenced on the Illumina HiSeq System as 87-base-pair reads. Concerning the study's data processing: Across the roughly 670 repertoires, a later analysis counted approximately 83 million unique TCR beta chains, around 10 million of which were shared by at least two donors. A nearest-neighbor algorithm error-corrected the raw reads and collapsed the reads into unique sequences, merging closely related sequences to remove PCR and sequencing errors. V, D and J gene segments were assigned by aligning CDR3 sequences to IMGT reference sequences. For a sequence to be retained, a match of at least six nucleotides was required to both a V gene segment and a J gene segment. Rearrangements were classified as productive when the CDR3 lacked stop codons and remained in frame with V and J, and all other rearrangements were classified as non-productive. Following IMGT convention, CDR3 was defined as the stretch from the second conserved V-encoded cysteine up to the conserved J-encoded phenylalanine. The earlier analysis of roughly 590 of the donors excluded any sequence lacking an unambiguous match to a single V gene segment. An earlier analysis of fewer than 750 of the donors classified V segments as functional when productive rearrangements were above 56.7% and as segregating when the standard deviation between donors was above 5%. A statistical classification framework was built for diagnosing cytomegalovirus status from the catalog of TCR beta chain sequences. A later analysis assigned V and J genes by comparing TCR nucleotide sequences with IMGT/GENE-DB human TR gene sequences. The TCRdist pipeline was used in a later analysis to assign CDR3 sequences and most-parsimonious VDJ recombination scenarios. In a later analysis, each TCR beta chain was defined by its CDR3 amino acid sequence together with its V-gene family, and reads lacking a unique V-gene family were excluded. In a later analysis, approximately 640 highly shared, low-generation-probability nucleotide sequences were removed to address suspected cross-contamination and a sequencing artifact. In a later analysis, a clonal expansion index for each public chain was calculated from normalized within-repertoire ranks of inferred template counts. In a later analysis, generation probabilities were computed using a VDJ recombination model fitted to out-of-frame rearrangements, and the results were checked against IGoR. In a later analysis, hypergeometric tests were used to score TCR-TCR, TCR-HLA and TCR-CMV co-occurrence, with a repertoire-size bias correction applied to TCR pairs. False discovery rates were estimated in a later analysis by permuting HLA or CMV assignments 20 times. In a later analysis, co-occurring TCRs were grouped using DBSCAN, with TCRdist sequence similarity added in when clustering inside HLA-allele-positive subsets. For co-occurrence clustering, repertoires with fewer than 30,000 or more than 120,000 public chains were excluded, along with roughly 5 repertoires with anomalous nucleotide sharing. Not all clones reach the TCRdb copy of this immuneACCESS table, which keeps in-frame sequences only. Checked studies attribute under half of the gap to unresolved V genes and leave the rest unexplained. The V and J calls and clone size were taken over from that table, and D and trimming were inferred from the DNA. The sample table records about 130,000 clones; approximately 61% of these occur just once. Under 2% of the sample lies in the top ten.

The cohort comprised some 700 healthy bone marrow donors. Cohort members were all nominally healthy when sampled, although unrecorded immune exposures were likely present. Of the 690 or so cohort members, 250 to 300 had a positive CMV serostatus and roughly 370 had a negative one, while no CMV serostatus was recorded for the donor. A peripheral blood sample was provided by each donor, and peripheral blood mononuclear cells were used for TCR beta sequencing. Genomic DNA extraction from the blood cell samples was performed with the Qiagen DNeasy Blood Extraction Kit. The specimen was PBMCs. Recombination connected TRBV6-1 to TRBJ2-5; TRBD1 lines up with 8 middle nucleotides. This TCR was recovered from a human donor in good health. CDR3 region: CASSEVGQAPGTQYF. The DNA sequence is TGTGCCAGCAGTGAAGTGGGACAGGCCCCCGGGACCCAGTACTTC.